One sample yielded the 27 T cell receptor beta chains listed below, sequenced in a study of T cell changes during pregnancy in multiple sclerosis. The table came from immunoSEQ multiplex PCR; TCRdb's copy has only in-frame clones and leaves some out. The sample contains just under 45,000 clones, roughly 89% of which appear only once. The starting material was CD4+ T cells from peripheral blood mononuclear cells, obtained in the first trimester of pregnancy. These receptors all come from a female donor with multiple sclerosis, enrolled in a pregnancy study.

The V gene is TRBV4-2, the J gene TRBJ2-3; TRBD2 aligns across 13 bases. Trimming at V came to 4 bases and at J to 2 bases, leaving 15 bases not matched to a gene. Germline CDR1 is LGHNA and CDR2 is YNFKEQ. This CDR3 comprises 20 residues. This CDR3 is CASSPRLSTGTSGNTDTQYF. CDR3 nucleotide sequence: TGTGCCAGCAGCCCTCGGCTGTCAACCGGGACTAGCGGGAACACAGATACGCAGTATTTT.

CDR3 in amino acids: CASSILRSTFTDTQYF. CDR3 coding DNA: TGTGCCAGTAGTATTTTGCGGTCTACTTTCACAGATACGCAGTATTTT. The gene calls are TRBV19 and TRBJ2-3; D unresolved. This CDR3 has 16 residues. Germline CDR1 reads LNHDA; CDR2 reads SQIVND (reference sequence). The V end was cut by 3 bases, the J end by 2 bases, with 15 bases between.

V usage is TRBV14 and J usage is TRBJ2-1; 12 nucleotides line up with TRBD2. Trimming at V came to 0 bases and at J to 14 bases, leaving 5 bases not matched to a gene. CDR1 SGHDN and CDR2 FVKESK come from the germline V gene. The CDR3 consists of 14 residues. CDR3 sequence: CASSQDLTSGSKFF. Written as DNA, the CDR3 is TGTGCCAGCAGCCAAGACCTGACTAGCGGGAGTAAGTTCTTC.

As regards this clone: The sample holds other DNA sequences that translate to the same CDR3. The chain employs TRBV29-1 and TRBJ2-7; tentative D call: TRBD1 (6 bases). V gave up 2 bases and J gave up 5 bases, with 10 bases separating them. CDR1 and CDR2 from the germline V gene are SQVTM and ANQGSEA. The CDR3 sequence is 12 residues long. CDR3 sequence reads: CSVERGTNEQYF. In DNA, the CDR3 is TGCAGCGTTGAAAGGGGGACCAACGAGCAGTACTTC.

The CDR3 region is CASRDRGISGYTF. For the CDR3, the DNA is TGTGCCAGCAGGGACAGGGGGATTTCGGGCTACACCTTC. The chain is built from TRBV2 and TRBJ1-2; TRBD1 matches 10 bases. The CDR3 totals 13 residues. Unmatched junction bases numbered 6, after V lost 6 bases and J lost 8 bases. Germline CDR1 SNHLY, CDR2 FYNNEI. Supplemented by reference TRBV2 and TRBJ1-2, the full variable domain reads EPEVTQTPSHQVTQMGQEVILRCVPISNHLYFYWYRQILGQKVEFLVSFYNNEISEKSEIFDDQFSVERPDGSNFTLKIRSTKLEDSAMYFCASRDRGISGYTFGSGTRLTVV.

This rearrangement joins TRBV5-4 to TRBJ1-5; D not resolved. V lost 4 bases, J lost 0 bases, and 11 bases lay in between. The CDR3 covers 15 residues. Germline V gene data show CDR1 as SGHNT and CDR2 as YYREEE (reference sequence). In DNA form, the CDR3 reads TGTGCCAGCAGCCAAACACCGTATAGCAATCAGCCCCAGCATTTT. It codes for CASSQTPYSNQPQHF.

This clone came up once. The chain recombines TRBV5-1 with TRBJ2-1; D not certain. This CDR3 is built from 16 residues. The germline V gene encodes CDR1 SGHRS and CDR2 YFSETQ. V lost 0 bases and J 0 bases, leaving 10 bases between the germline ends. The CDR3 here is CASSLGQASSYNEQFF. CDR3 nucleotides: TGCGCCAGCAGCTTGGGGCAGGCCAGCTCCTACAATGAGCAGTTCTTC.

The chain has TRBV19 and TRBJ2-2; possible D gene TRBD2, 5 bases. The CDR3 consists of 16 residues. The germline gives CDR1 LNHDA, CDR2 SQIVND (reference sequence). Trimming cost V 1 base and J 1 base, with 10 bases left between them. CDR3: CASSIAPSRNTGELFF. DNA for the CDR3: TGTGCCAGTAGTATAGCTCCTAGCAGGAACACCGGGGAGCTGTTTTTT.

The chain couples TRBV7-9 to TRBJ2-7, with D tentatively TRBD1 (5 bases). Germline CDR1 SEHNR, CDR2 FQNEAQ (reference sequence). CDR3 length: 12 amino acids. Trimming pared 6 bases from V and 10 bases from J, leaving 16 bases between. The CDR3: CASRRADSIQYF. CDR3 nucleotides: TGTGCCAGCAGACGGGCCGACAGTATTCAGTACTTC.

This clone was seen at least ten times. The rearrangement uses TRBV12-2 and TRBJ1-4. TRBV12-2 is annotated as a pseudogene. The CDR3 loop spans 21 amino acids. This chain's CDR3 is CASRLGLSRVSLVERSEKLFF. CDR3 nucleotides: TGTGCAAGTCGCTTAGGACTAAGCCGGGTCTCTTTGGTCGAGAGGAGTGAAAAACTGTTTTTT.

The V gene is TRBV16, the J gene TRBJ1-2, with TRBD1 matching over 9 bases. The CDR3 runs to 14 residues. Germline V gene sequence: CDR1 KGHSY, CDR2 FQNENV. The junction had 7 bases not matched to a gene; V was cut back by 3 bases and J by 8 bases. Here the CDR3 DNA reads TGTGCCAGCAGCCAGAAACAGGGGGCGGGAGGCTACACCTTC. Its protein is CASSQKQGAGGYTF.

The chain combines TRBV29-1 with TRBJ2-3, with D unclear. V gave up 7 bases and J gave up 4 bases, with 12 bases separating them. Per the germline V gene, CDR1 is SQVTM and CDR2 is ANQGSEA. The CDR3 sequence is 12 residues long. This chain's CDR3 is CSARSAPDTQYF. The CDR3, as DNA: TGCAGCGCCCGGAGCGCCCCAGATACGCAGTATTTT.

The chain uses TRBV19 and TRBJ2-1; TRBD2 aligns across 7 bases. V was pared by 8 bases and J by 6 bases, with 10 bases of the junction left unmatched. The CDR3 is 14 residues long. The germline CDR1 and CDR2 sequences are LNHDA and SQIVND (reference sequence). Written as DNA, the CDR3 is TGTGCCAGTTCCGGACTAGGGGAAGGCAATGAGCAGTTCTTC. Translation: CASSGLGEGNEQFF.

The DNA of the CDR3 is TGTGCCATCAGTGAGGGGACTAGCGGGGCTACGCAGTATTTT. Protein sequence: CAISEGTSGATQYF. The chain carries TRBV10-3 and TRBJ2-3; 13 bases are shared with TRBD2. V lost 2 bases, J lost 8 bases, and 1 base stayed unmatched. Germline CDR1 ENHRY, CDR2 SYGVKD. This CDR3 contains 14 residues.

This clone came up once. This chain connects TRBV5-4 to TRBJ2-6; D remains ambiguous. CDR1 is SGHNT and CDR2 is YYREEE in the germline V gene (reference sequence). V was pared by 7 bases and J by 2 bases, with 7 bases between. The CDR3 runs to 13 residues. The CDR3 loop is CASYRAGANVLTF. The CDR3 coding sequence is TGTGCCAGCTACCGGGCTGGGGCCAACGTCCTGACTTTC.

The gene calls are TRBV10-3 and TRBJ2-7; tentative D call: TRBD1 (5 bases). Trimming left V 9 bases short and J 0 bases short, with 9 bases between. The CDR3 has 12 amino acids. Per the germline V gene, CDR1 is ENHRY and CDR2 is SYGVKD. CDR3 in DNA: TGTGCCATTCAGACAGACTCCTACGAGCAGTACTTC. Amino acids: CAIQTDSYEQYF.

The CDR3 reads CASSRTITRLAGGPGEQFF. CDR3 bases: TGTGCCAGCAGCCGAACAATTACCCGCTTAGCGGGAGGGCCGGGTGAGCAGTTCTTC. This chain joins TRBV27 and TRBJ2-1; 11 positions match TRBD2. CDR3 length equals 19 residues. Losses at the gene ends were 6 bases for V and 9 bases for J; bases not matched to a gene: 22. Germline CDR1 and CDR2: MNHEY and SMNVEV (reference sequence).

The chain is built from TRBV28 and TRBJ2-2, with 8 bases fitting TRBD2. Germline CDR1 and CDR2: MDHEN and SYDVKM. The CDR3 spans 16 residues. V lost 8 bases to trimming and J lost 2 bases; unmatched junction nucleotides: 10. The DNA of the CDR3 is TGTGCCAGCCGAGTAAGCGGGAGCCTAAACACCGGGGAGCTGTTTTTT. Amino acids: CASRVSGSLNTGELFF.

V gene TRBV9 combines with J gene TRBJ2-1, with TRBD2 matching over 7 bases. With V trimmed by 2 bases and J by 1 base, 3 bases remained unmatched. The CDR3 has 15 amino acids. Germline V gene data show CDR1 as SGDLS and CDR2 as YYNGEE. The CDR3 protein is CASSVGGMSYNEQFF. CDR3 sequence (DNA): TGTGCCAGCAGCGTCGGGGGGATGTCCTACAATGAGCAGTTCTTC.

This rearrangement joins TRBV19 to TRBJ2-7; 8 bases map to TRBD1. Germline CDR1 reads LNHDA; CDR2 reads SQIVND (reference sequence). The trim removed 3 bases at V and 5 bases at J, leaving 12 bases unmatched. The CDR3 is made up of 16 amino acids. DNA for the CDR3: TGTGCCAGTAGTATTGTAGGTAGGGACAGGCGTCACGAGCAGTACTTC. Translation: CASSIVGRDRRHEQYF.

V gene TRBV30 combines with J gene TRBJ1-2; no clear D. CDR1 GTSNPN and CDR2 SVGIG come from the germline V gene (reference sequence). The CDR3 totals 8 residues. Trimming removed 8 bases from V and 7 bases from J, with 5 bases in between. Here the CDR3 reads CARGGYTF. The CDR3 coding sequence is TGTGCCCGGGGTGGCTACACCTTC. The entire variable domain, with the rest obtained from reference TRBV30 and TRBJ1-2, is as follows: SQTIHQWPATLVQPVGSPLSLECTVEGTSNPNLYWYRQAAGRGLQLLFYSVGIGQISSEVPQNLSASRPQDRQFILSSKKLLLSDSGFYLCARGGYTFGSGTRLTVV.

The chain recombines TRBV6-5 with TRBJ2-2; 8 bases agree with TRBD2. V lost 5 bases to trimming and J lost 6 bases; unmatched junction nucleotides: 8. Germline V lookup: CDR1 MNHEY, CDR2 SVGAGI. The CDR3 has 15 amino acids. In DNA form, the CDR3 reads TGTGCCAGCAGTCGGACTAGCAGGTTCTCCGGGGAGCTGTTTTTT. Amino acid sequence: CASSRTSRFSGELFF.

J is TRBJ1-2 and V is TRBV11-3; possible D gene TRBD1, 6 bases. V was clipped by 4 bases and J by 3 bases, with 15 bases between them. The germline gives CDR1 SGHNT, CDR2 YENEEA. This CDR3 comprises 15 residues. The DNA of the CDR3 is TGTGCCAGCAGCTGGACGGCAGGGGCCCACTATGGCTACACCTTC. Protein product: CASSWTAGAHYGYTF. Full variable domain (rest looked up from reference TRBV11-3 and TRBJ1-2): EAGVVQSPRYKIIEKKQPVAFWCNPISGHNTLYWYLQNLGQGPELLIRYENEEAVDDSQLPKDRFSAERLKGVDSTLKIQPAELGDSAVYLCASSWTAGAHYGYTFGSGTRLTVV.

This clone is medium-sized within its sample. The chain recombines TRBV7-6 with TRBJ2-3; 10 nucleotides line up with TRBD2. The V segment lost 7 bases and the J segment 3 bases; nucleotides outside the gene matches: 16. This CDR3 has 18 amino acids. Germline loops: CDR1 SGHVS, CDR2 FNYEAQ. The CDR3 DNA reads TGTGCCAGCACCAATAAGGTTTCCACTAGCGGGAATACAGATACGCAGTATTTT. This codes for CASTNKVSTSGNTDTQYF. The whole variable domain, filled in from reference TRBV7-6 and TRBJ2-3, reads GAGVSQSPRYKVTKRGQDVALRCDPISGHVSLYWYRQALGQGPEFLTYFNYEAQQDKSGLPNDRFSAERPEGSISTLTIQRTEQRDSAMYRCASTNKVSTSGNTDTQYFGPGTRLTVL.

The chain carries TRBV28 and TRBJ2-5; 9 bases align to TRBD2. CDR1 and CDR2 from the germline V gene are MDHEN and SYDVKM. The CDR3 has 16 residues. V trimming: 11 bases; J trimming: 3 bases; junction bases outside the gene matches: 16. DNA for the CDR3: TGTGCCCCGCATACGGCTAGCGGGATTCTTAAAGAGACCCAGTACTTC. It translates to CAPHTASGILKETQYF.

The V and J genes are TRBV14 and TRBJ2-1; a possible D gene is TRBD1 (6 bases). Trimming stripped 3 bases from V and 1 base from J, with 13 bases between. The CDR3 has 16 residues. The germline gives CDR1 SGHDN, CDR2 FVKESK. CDR3 DNA: TGTGCCAGCAGCCACGTCAGGGGATTATCCTACAATGAGCAGTTCTTC. Translation: CASSHVRGLSYNEQFF. Using reference TRBV14 and TRBJ2-1 for the parts outside the CDR3, the full variable domain is EAGVTQFPSHSVIEKGQTVTLRCDPISGHDNLYWYRRVMGKEIKFLLHFVKESKQDESGMPNNRFLAERTGGTYSTLKVQPAELEDSGVYFCASSHVRGLSYNEQFFGPGTRLTVL.

The J gene is TRBJ2-1, the V gene TRBV2; D may be TRBD1 (6 bases). The V and J ends lost 7 bases and 5 bases respectively, with 6 bases between them. Per germline, CDR1 SNHLY and CDR2 FYNNEI. This CDR3 contains 11 residues. This CDR3 reads CASNRDNEQFF. The CDR3 DNA follows: TGTGCCAGCAACAGGGACAATGAGCAGTTCTTC.